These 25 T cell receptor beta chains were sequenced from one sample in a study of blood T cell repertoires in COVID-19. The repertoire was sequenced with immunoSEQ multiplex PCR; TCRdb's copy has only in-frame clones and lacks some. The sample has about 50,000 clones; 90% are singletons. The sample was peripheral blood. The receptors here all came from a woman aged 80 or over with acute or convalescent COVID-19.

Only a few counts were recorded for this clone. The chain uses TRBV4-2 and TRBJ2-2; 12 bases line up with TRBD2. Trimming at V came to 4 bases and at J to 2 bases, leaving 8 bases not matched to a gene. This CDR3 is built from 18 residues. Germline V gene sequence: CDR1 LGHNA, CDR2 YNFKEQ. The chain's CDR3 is CASSRELAGGLNTGELFF. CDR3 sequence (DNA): TGTGCCAGCAGCCGAGAGCTAGCGGGAGGGTTAAACACCGGGGAGCTGTTTTTT.

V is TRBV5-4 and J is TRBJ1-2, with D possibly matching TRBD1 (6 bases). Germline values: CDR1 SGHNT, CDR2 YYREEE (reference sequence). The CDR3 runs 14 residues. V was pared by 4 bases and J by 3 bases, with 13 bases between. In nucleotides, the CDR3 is TGTGCCAGCAGCCCAGGGGTTGTTGACTATGGCTACACCTTC. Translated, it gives CASSPGVVDYGYTF.

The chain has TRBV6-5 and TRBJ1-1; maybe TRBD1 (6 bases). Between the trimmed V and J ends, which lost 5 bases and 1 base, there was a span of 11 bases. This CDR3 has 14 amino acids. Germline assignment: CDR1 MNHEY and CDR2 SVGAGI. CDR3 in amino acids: CASSPGQWNTEAFF. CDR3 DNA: TGTGCCAGCAGTCCCGGACAGTGGAACACTGAAGCTTTCTTT.

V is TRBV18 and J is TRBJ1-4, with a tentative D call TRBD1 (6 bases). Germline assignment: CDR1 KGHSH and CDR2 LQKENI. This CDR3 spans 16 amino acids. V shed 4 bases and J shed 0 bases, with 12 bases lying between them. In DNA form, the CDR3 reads TGTGCCAGCTCACAGGGGACACCTGCAACTAATGAAAAACTGTTTTTT. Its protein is CASSQGTPATNEKLFF.

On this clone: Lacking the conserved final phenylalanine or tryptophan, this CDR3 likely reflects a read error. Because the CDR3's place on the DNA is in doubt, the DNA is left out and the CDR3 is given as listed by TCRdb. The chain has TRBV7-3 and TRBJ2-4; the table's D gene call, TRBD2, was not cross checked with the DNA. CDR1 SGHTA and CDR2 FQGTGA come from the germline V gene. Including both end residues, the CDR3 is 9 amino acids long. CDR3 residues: CASSLHRGR.

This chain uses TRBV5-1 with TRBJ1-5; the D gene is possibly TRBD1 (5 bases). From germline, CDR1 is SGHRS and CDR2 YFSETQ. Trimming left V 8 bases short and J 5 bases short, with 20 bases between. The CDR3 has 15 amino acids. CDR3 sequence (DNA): TGCGCCAGTTCAGGGCCAGGCCCTCCTTATCAGCCCCAGCATTTT. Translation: CASSGPGPPYQPQHF.

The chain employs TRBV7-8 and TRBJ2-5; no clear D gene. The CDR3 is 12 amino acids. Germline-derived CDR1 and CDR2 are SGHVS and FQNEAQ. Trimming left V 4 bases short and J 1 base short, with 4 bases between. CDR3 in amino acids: CASSYSQETQYF. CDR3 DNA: TGTGCCAGCAGCTACTCCCAAGAGACCCAGTACTTC.

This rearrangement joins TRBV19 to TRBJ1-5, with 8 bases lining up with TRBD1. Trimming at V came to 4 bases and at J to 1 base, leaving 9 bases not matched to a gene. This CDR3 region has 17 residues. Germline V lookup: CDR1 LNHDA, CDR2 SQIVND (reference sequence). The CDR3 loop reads CASSSVRTGLSNQPQHF. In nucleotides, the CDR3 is TGTGCCAGTAGTAGTGTAAGGACAGGGTTGAGCAATCAGCCCCAGCATTTT.

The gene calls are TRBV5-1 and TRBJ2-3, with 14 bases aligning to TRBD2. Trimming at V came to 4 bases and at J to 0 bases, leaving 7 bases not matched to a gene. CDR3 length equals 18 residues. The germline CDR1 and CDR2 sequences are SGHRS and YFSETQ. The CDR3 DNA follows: TGCGCCAGCAGCATCGGGACTAGCGGGAGAGTTAGCACAGATACGCAGTATTTT. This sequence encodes CASSIGTSGRVSTDTQYF.

The CDR3 DNA is TGTGCCAGTGTCGGTAGCGGAGAAGAGCAGTACTTC. It translates to CASVGSGEEQYF. The chain carries TRBV19 and TRBJ2-7, with D tentatively TRBD2 (6 bases). The V and J ends lost 8 bases and 7 bases respectively, with 15 bases between them. Looked up from germline, CDR1 is LNHDA and CDR2 is SQIVND (reference sequence). The CDR3 is 12 amino acids.

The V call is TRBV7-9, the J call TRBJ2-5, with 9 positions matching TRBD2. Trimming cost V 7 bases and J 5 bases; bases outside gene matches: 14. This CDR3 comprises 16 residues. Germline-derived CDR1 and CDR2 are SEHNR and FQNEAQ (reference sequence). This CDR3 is CASTPLGLAGSETQYF. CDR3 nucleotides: TGTGCCAGCACTCCCTTGGGGCTAGCGGGGTCCGAGACCCAGTACTTC.

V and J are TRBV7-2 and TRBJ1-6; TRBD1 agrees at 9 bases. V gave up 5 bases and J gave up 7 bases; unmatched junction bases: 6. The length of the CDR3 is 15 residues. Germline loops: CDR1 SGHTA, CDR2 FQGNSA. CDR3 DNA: TGTGCCAGCAGCGGACGGGACAGGGAGAATTCACCCCTCCACTTT. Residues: CASSGRDRENSPLHF.

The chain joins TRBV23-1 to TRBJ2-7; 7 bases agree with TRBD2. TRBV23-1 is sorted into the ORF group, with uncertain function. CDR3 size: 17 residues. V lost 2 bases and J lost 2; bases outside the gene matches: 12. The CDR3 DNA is TGCGCCAGCAGTCAACCTAGTGCGACTAGCAGAGCCTACGAGCAGTACTTC. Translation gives CASSQPSATSRAYEQYF.

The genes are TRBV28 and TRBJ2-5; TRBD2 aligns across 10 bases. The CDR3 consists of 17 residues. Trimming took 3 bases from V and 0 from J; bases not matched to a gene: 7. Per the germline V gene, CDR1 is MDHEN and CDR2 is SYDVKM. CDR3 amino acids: CASSFGGLAAYQETQYF. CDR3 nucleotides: TGTGCCAGCAGTTTCGGTGGACTAGCGGCGTACCAAGAGACCCAGTACTTC.

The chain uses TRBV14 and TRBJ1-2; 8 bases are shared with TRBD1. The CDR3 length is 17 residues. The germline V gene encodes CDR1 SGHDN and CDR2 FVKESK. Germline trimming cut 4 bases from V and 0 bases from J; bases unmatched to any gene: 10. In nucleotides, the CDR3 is TGTGCCAGCAGCCCTTTGACAGGGGTGAACTCTAACTATGGCTACACCTTC. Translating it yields CASSPLTGVNSNYGYTF.

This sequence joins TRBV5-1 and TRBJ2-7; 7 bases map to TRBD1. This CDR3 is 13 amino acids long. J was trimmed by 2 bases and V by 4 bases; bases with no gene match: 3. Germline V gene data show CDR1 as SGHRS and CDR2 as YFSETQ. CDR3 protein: CASSPDRPYEQYF. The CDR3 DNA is TGCGCCAGCAGCCCGGACAGGCCCTACGAGCAGTACTTC.

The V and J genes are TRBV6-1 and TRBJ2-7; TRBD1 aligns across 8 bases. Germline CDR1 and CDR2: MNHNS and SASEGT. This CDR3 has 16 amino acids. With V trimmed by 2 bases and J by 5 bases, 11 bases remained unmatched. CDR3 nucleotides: TGTGCCAGCAGTGAAACGCAGGGGGCGTGGAAAAACGAGCAGTACTTC. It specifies CASSETQGAWKNEQYF.

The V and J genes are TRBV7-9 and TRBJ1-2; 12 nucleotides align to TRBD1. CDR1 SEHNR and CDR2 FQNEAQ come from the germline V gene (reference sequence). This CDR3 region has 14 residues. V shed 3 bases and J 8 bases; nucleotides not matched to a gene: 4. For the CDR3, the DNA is TGTGCCAGCAGCTTTGGGACAGGGGGCAGAGGCTACACCTTC. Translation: CASSFGTGGRGYTF. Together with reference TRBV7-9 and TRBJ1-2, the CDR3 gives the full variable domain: DTGVSQNPRHKITKRGQNVTFRCDPISEHNRLYWYRQTLGQGPEFLTYFQNEAQLEKSRLLSDRFSAERPKGSFSTLEIQRTEQGDSAMYLCASSFGTGGRGYTFGSGTRLTVV.

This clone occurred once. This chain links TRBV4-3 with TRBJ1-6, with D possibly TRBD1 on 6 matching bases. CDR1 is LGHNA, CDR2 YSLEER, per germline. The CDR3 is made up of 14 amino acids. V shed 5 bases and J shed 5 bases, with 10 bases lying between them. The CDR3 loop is CASSSGVNNSPLHF. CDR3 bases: TGCGCCAGCAGCTCAGGGGTTAATAATTCACCCCTCCACTTT.

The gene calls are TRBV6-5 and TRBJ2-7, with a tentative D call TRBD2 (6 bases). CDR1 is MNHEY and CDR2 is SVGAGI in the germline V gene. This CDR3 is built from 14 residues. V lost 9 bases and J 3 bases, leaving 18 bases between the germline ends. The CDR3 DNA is TGTGCCAGTAGTCCGGCTAGCGCTGACTACGAGCAGTACTTC. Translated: CASSPASADYEQYF.

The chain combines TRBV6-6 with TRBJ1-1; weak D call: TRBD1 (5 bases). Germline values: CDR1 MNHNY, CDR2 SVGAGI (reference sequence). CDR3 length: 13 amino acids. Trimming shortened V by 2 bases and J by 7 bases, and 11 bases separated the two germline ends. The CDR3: CASSYVYDSEAFF. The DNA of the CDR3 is TGTGCCAGCAGTTACGTCTATGACAGTGAAGCTTTCTTT.

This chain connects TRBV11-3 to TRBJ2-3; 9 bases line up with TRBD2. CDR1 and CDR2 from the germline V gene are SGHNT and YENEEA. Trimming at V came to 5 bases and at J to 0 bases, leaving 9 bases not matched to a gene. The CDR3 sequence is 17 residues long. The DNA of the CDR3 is TGTGCCAGCAGCCCCGGGGGCACTAGCGGGAGCACAGATACGCAGTATTTT. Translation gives CASSPGGTSGSTDTQYF. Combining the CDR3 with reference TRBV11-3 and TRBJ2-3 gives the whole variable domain EAGVVQSPRYKIIEKKQPVAFWCNPISGHNTLYWYLQNLGQGPELLIRYENEEAVDDSQLPKDRFSAERLKGVDSTLKIQPAELGDSAVYLCASSPGGTSGSTDTQYFGPGTRLTVL.

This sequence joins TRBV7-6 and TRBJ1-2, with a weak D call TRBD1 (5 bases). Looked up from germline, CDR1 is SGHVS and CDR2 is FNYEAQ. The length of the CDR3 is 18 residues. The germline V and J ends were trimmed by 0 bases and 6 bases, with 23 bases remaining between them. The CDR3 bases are TGTGCCAGCAGCTTAGCGCCGGGGTGGGGGACGGGAGGCGATGGCTACACCTTC. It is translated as CASSLAPGWGTGGDGYTF.

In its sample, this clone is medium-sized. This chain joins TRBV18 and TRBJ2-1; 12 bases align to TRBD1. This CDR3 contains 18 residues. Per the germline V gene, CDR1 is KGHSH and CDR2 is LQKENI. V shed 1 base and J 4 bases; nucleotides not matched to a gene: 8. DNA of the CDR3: TGTGCCAGCTCACCACGAGCTCCGGGACAGGGGGCATACAATGAGCAGTTCTTC. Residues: CASSPRAPGQGAYNEQFF.

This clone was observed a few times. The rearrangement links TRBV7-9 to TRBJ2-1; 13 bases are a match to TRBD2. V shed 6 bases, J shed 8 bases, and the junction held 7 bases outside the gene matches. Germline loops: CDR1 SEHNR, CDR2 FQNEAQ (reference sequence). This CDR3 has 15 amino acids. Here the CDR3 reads CASRDTSGREDEQFF. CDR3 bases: TGTGCCAGCAGGGATACTAGCGGGAGGGAAGATGAGCAGTTCTTC.